This is a list of T cell receptor beta chains from one sample in a study of cytomegalovirus exposure and HLA in healthy donors. Using immunoSEQ multiplex PCR, the repertoire was profiled, and TCRdb retains in-frame clones only, with some absent. The table shows over 150,000 clones, with around 86% occurring only once. Sequenced material: PBMCs. The receptors were sampled from a girl aged 2-10 years in good health and CMV-seropositive. CDR3s include the opening cysteine and the closing phenylalanine or tryptophan. The D gene is left open where the match is weak. Clone sizes are given selectively: once, few, many, or a class where the clone is expanded.

V,D,length,size,J,CDR3,DNA
TRBV7-9,-,14,-,TRBJ2-7,CASSPNSGTGEQYF,TGTGCCAGCAGTCCGAACAGCGGGACAGGCGAGCAGTACTTC
TRBV4-1,-,17,-,TRBJ2-5,CASSQVGRSTFGETQYF,TGCGCCAGCAGCCAAGTAGGGAGGAGCACCTTCGGGGAGACCCAGTACTTC
TRBV30,-,15,-,TRBJ2-2,CAWNGGKGGTGELFF,TGTGCCTGGAACGGGGGGAAGGGGGGCACCGGGGAGCTGTTTTTT
TRBV7-9,-,12,-,TRBJ2-5,CASSLGGGTQYF,TGTGCCAGCAGCTTAGGGGGCGGAACCCAGTACTTC
TRBV6-1,TRBD1,15,once,TRBJ1-2,CASSVTGAPYRGYTF,TGTGCCAGCAGTGTTACAGGGGCCCCTTATCGGGGCTACACCTTC
TRBV4-1,TRBD1,18,-,TRBJ2-7,CASSRPKGQVNSSYEQYF,TGCGCCAGCAGCCGGCCAAAAGGACAGGTCAACAGCTCCTACGAGCAGTACTTC
TRBV29-1,-,20,few,TRBJ2-3,CSVECPGPSGPGSSTDTQYF,TGCAGCGTTGAATGTCCTGGCCCGAGCGGGCCTGGGTCTAGCACAGATACGCAGTATTTT
TRBV7-9,-,15,-,TRBJ1-1,CASSLRIGEGTKAFF,TGTGCCAGCAGCCTACGGATTGGTGAGGGGACTAAAGCTTTCTTT
TRBV5-6,-,15,-,TRBJ2-1,CASSLSLSTYNEQFF,TGTGCCAGCAGCTTGAGCTTATCGACCTACAATGAGCAGTTCTTC
TRBV5-4,TRBD1,13,once,TRBJ1-3,CASSGQGLETIYF,TGTGCCAGCAGCGGACAGGGGCTAGAGACCATATATTTT
TRBV7-6,TRBD2,16,-,TRBJ2-3,CASSLVTSGKKGTQYF,TGTGCCAGCAGCTTAGTTACTAGCGGGAAGAAGGGTACGCAGTATTTT
TRBV27,TRBD2,16,-,TRBJ2-1,CASSLIQTSGIGEQFF,TGTGCCAGCAGTTTAATACAGACTAGCGGGATTGGTGAGCAGTTCTTC
TRBV12-2,-,13,few,TRBJ2-5,CASRWDYSGTQYF,TGTGCAAGTCGCTGGGACTACTCTGGGACCCAGTACTTC
TRBV5-1,TRBD2,15,-,TRBJ2-1,CASSLASSGDNEQFF,TGCGCCAGCAGCTTGGCTTCTAGCGGGGACAATGAGCAGTTCTTC
TRBV4-2,-,16,-,TRBJ1-1,CASSQAPGDQSTEAFF,TGTGCCAGCAGCCAAGCCCCAGGGGATCAGAGCACTGAAGCTTTCTTT
TRBV9,-,14,-,TRBJ1-5,CASSVDQGPQPQHF,TGTGCCAGCAGCGTAGATCAGGGCCCTCAGCCCCAGCATTTT
TRBV7-8,TRBD2,15,-,TRBJ2-3,CASSLESGRTDTQYF,TGTGCCAGCAGCTTAGAGAGCGGGAGAACAGATACGCAGTATTTT
TRBV28,-,12,-,TRBJ1-1,CASRGEVTEAFF,TGTGCCAGCAGAGGCGAGGTCACTGAAGCTTTCTTT
TRBV4-1,-,13,-,TRBJ1-3,CASGPRTRNTIYF,TGCGCCAGCGGCCCCAGAACCCGAAACACCATATATTTT
TRBV28,-,15,-,TRBJ1-2,CASSEQASHNYGYTF,TGTGCCAGCAGTGAACAGGCCTCCCATAACTATGGCTACACCTTC
TRBV5-1,-,13,-,TRBJ2-7,CASSLGQFYEQYF,TGCGCCAGCAGCTTGGGACAGTTTTACGAGCAGTACTTC
TRBV21-1,-,15,-,TRBJ2-2,CASSTWVEGTGELFF,TGTGCCAGCAGTACTTGGGTCGAGGGCACCGGGGAGCTGTTTTTT
TRBV5-4,-,16,-,TRBJ2-7,CASSFSFAGAGHEQYF,TGTGCCAGCAGCTTCTCGTTCGCAGGGGCTGGCCACGAGCAGTACTTC
TRBV27,-,16,-,TRBJ2-3,CASSLRAVPYTDTQYF,TGTGCCAGCAGTTTGAGAGCGGTCCCTTACACAGATACGCAGTATTTT
TRBV13,TRBD2,16,once,TRBJ2-5,CASSPRTSGRAWTQYF,TGTGCCAGCAGCCCCCGGACTAGCGGGAGGGCTTGGACCCAGTACTTC
TRBV27,-,13,-,TRBJ2-5,CASSSLPQETQYF,TGTGCCAGCAGTTCCCTCCCTCAAGAGACCCAGTACTTC
TRBV9,-,15,-,TRBJ2-2,CASSAREGGTGELFF,TGTGCCAGCAGCGCCAGGGAGGGGGGCACCGGGGAGCTGTTTTTT
TRBV6-5,-,13,once,TRBJ2-7,CASSYVRGDEQYF,TGTGCCAGCAGTTACGTACGGGGTGACGAGCAGTACTTC
TRBV2,TRBD1,12,few,TRBJ2-5,CASSENGDRYNF,TGTGCCAGCAGTGAAAACGGGGACAGGTACAACTTC
TRBV29-1,-,13,-,TRBJ1-5,CSVGTNSYQPQHF,TGCAGCGTCGGGACAAATTCATATCAGCCCCAGCATTTT
TRBV4-2,TRBD2,16,-,TRBJ2-1,CASSPDGLAGFDEQFF,TGTGCCAGCAGCCCTGACGGACTAGCTGGTTTCGATGAGCAGTTCTTC
TRBV4-1,TRBD1,16,-,TRBJ1-4,CASSQEVGTGYEKLFF,TGCGCCAGCAGCCAAGAGGTAGGGACAGGATATGAAAAACTGTTTTTT
TRBV20-1,TRBD1,11,-,TRBJ1-1,CSANRGPEAFF,TGCAGTGCGAACAGGGGCCCTGAAGCTTTCTTT
TRBV29-1,-,13,-,TRBJ1-1,CSVQGHGNTEAFF,TGCAGCGTTCAGGGTCATGGGAACACTGAAGCTTTCTTT
TRBV2,-,14,-,TRBJ2-4,CASVATGQANIQYF,TGTGCCAGCGTAGCAACAGGGCAGGCGAACATTCAGTACTTC
TRBV5-1,-,14,-,TRBJ2-1,CASSLMGGYNEQFF,TGCGCCAGCAGCTTGATGGGGGGTTACAATGAGCAGTTCTTC
TRBV5-1,TRBD1,14,-,TRBJ2-1,CASSSDRGGDEQFF,TGCGCCAGCAGTTCGGACAGGGGAGGCGATGAGCAGTTCTTC
TRBV9,-,16,few,TRBJ2-7,CASSVGSIGSSYEQYF,TGTGCCAGCAGCGTTGGTAGTATTGGGAGTTCCTACGAGCAGTACTTC
TRBV30,TRBD1,17,-,TRBJ1-4,CAWSVGLNRGHNEKLFF,TGTGCCTGGAGCGTTGGGCTTAACAGGGGCCATAATGAAAAACTGTTTTTT
TRBV7-3,-,13,-,TRBJ2-5,CASSSQGSGTQYF,TGTGCCAGCAGCTCCCAGGGGAGCGGGACCCAGTACTTC
TRBV30,TRBD1,14,-,TRBJ2-5,CAWSDWTGQETQYF,TGTGCCTGGAGTGATTGGACAGGACAAGAGACCCAGTACTTC
TRBV28,-,13,-,TRBJ1-1,CASSLGPDWQAFF,TGTGCCAGCAGTTTGGGGCCTGATTGGCAAGCTTTCTTT
TRBV28,-,12,-,TRBJ2-7,CASSLSSYEQYF,TGTGCCAGCAGTTTATCTTCCTACGAGCAGTACTTC
TRBV29-1,TRBD2,14,-,TRBJ2-7,CSVEGLADSYEQYF,TGCAGCGTTGAAGGACTAGCGGACTCCTACGAGCAGTACTTC
TRBV6-4,TRBD2,13,few,TRBJ2-2,CASSERESGELFF,TGTGCCAGCAGTGAGCGGGAGTCCGGGGAGCTGTTTTTT
TRBV4-1,-,15,-,TRBJ2-2,CASSHEELDTGELFF,TGCGCCAGCAGCCATGAGGAGTTGGACACCGGGGAGCTGTTTTTT
TRBV29-1,-,11,-,TRBJ1-1,CSVRGVLEAFF,TGCAGCGTTCGGGGGGTCCTTGAAGCTTTCTTT
TRBV7-3,-,13,few,TRBJ2-7,CASSPRDGYEQYF,TGTGCCAGCAGCCCGCGCGACGGGTACGAGCAGTACTTC
TRBV27,TRBD2,16,-,TRBJ2-1,CASSPPKRETANEQFF,TGTGCCAGCAGTCCGCCTAAGCGGGAGACTGCCAATGAGCAGTTCTTC
TRBV2,TRBD1,13,-,TRBJ1-2,CASSWDRFRGYTF,TGTGCCAGCAGTTGGGACAGATTTCGTGGCTACACCTTC
TRBV4-2,-,15,-,TRBJ2-7,CASSQVRLASYEQYF,TGTGCCAGCAGCCAAGTGAGGTTGGCTAGTTACGAGCAGTACTTC
TRBV10-2,-,17,-,TRBJ2-7,CASSADLYRVPVYEQYF,TGCGCCAGCAGCGCCGACCTGTACAGGGTGCCTGTCTACGAGCAGTACTTC
TRBV5-4,-,17,-,TRBJ2-1,CASSLARGLSSYNEQFF,TGTGCCAGCAGCTTAGCCCGGGGACTCTCCTCCTACAATGAGCAGTTCTTC